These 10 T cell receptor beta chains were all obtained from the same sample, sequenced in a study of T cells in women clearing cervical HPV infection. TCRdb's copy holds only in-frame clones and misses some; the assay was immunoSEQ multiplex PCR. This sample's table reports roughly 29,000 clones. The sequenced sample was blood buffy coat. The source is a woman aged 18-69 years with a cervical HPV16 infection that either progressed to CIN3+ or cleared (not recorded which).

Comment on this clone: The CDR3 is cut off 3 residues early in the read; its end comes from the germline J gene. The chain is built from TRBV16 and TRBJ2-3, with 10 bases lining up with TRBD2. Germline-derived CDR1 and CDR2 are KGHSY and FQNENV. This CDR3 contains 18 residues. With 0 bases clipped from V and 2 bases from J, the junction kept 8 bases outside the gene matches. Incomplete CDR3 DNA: TGTGCCAGCAGCCAATCGGCGGCTAGCGGGAGAGCCACAGATACG. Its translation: CASSQSAASGRATDT. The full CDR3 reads CASSQSAASGRATDTQYF.

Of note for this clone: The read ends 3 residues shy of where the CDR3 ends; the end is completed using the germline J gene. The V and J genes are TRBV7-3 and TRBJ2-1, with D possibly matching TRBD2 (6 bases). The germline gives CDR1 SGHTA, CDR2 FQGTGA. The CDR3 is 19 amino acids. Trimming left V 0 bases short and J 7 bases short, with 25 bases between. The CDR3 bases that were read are TGTGCCAGCAGCTTAACGTCGGGAGTATATAGAGAGGGACTGAATGAG. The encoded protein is CASSLTSGVYREGLNE. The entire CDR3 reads CASSLTSGVYREGLNEQFF.

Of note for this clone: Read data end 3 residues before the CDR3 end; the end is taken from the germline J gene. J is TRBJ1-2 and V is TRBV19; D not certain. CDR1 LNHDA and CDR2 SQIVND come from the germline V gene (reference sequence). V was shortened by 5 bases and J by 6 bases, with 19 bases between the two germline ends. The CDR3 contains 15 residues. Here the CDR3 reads CASSPGLKQVHGYTF. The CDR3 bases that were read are TGTGCCAGTAGTCCAGGACTAAAACAAGTACATGGC.

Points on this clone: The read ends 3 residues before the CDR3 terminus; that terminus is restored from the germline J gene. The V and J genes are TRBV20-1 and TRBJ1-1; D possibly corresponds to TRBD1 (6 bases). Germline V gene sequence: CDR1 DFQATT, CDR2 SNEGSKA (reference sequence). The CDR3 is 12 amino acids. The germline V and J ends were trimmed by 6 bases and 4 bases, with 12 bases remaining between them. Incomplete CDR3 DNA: TGCAGTGCAATACAGGGTAGCACTGAA. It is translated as CSAIQGSTE. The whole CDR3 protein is CSAIQGSTEAFF.

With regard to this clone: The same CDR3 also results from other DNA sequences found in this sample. CDR3 DNA, as far as it was read: TGTGCCAGCTCCCCCCCCCTGACTAGCGGGAGGGCGAATGAG. Its protein is CASSPPLTSGRANE. The entire CDR3 is CASSPPLTSGRANEQFF. This chain links TRBV18 with TRBJ2-1; 14 bases are a match to TRBD2. The sequence runs out 3 residues before the end of the CDR3; the remainder is reconstructed from the germline J gene. With V trimmed by 6 bases and J by 7 bases, 11 bases remained unmatched. The CDR3 has 17 residues. The germline V gene encodes CDR1 KGHSH and CDR2 LQKENI.

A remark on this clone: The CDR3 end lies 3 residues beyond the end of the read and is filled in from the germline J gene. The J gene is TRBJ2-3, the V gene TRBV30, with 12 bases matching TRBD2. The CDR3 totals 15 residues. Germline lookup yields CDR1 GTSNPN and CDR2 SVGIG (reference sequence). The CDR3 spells CAWSVWPSGGDTQYF. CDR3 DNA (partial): TGTGCCTGGAGTGTATGGCCTAGCGGGGGGGACACG.

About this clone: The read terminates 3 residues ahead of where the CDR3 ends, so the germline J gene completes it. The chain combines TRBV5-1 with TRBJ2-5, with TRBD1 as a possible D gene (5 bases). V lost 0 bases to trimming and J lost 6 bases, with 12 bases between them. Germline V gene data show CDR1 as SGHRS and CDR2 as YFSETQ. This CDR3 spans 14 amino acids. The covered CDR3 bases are TGCGCCAGCAGCTTGGAGGGCAGGGCCAAGACC. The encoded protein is CASSLEGRAKT. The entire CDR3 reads CASSLEGRAKTQYF.

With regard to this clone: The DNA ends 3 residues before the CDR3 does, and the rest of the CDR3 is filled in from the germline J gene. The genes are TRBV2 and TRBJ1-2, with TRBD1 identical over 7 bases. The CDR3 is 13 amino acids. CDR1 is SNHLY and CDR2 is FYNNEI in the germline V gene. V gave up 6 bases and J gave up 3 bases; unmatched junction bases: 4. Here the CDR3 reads CASRRQGYYGYTF. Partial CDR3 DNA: TGTGCCAGCAGACGACAGGGTTACTATGGC.

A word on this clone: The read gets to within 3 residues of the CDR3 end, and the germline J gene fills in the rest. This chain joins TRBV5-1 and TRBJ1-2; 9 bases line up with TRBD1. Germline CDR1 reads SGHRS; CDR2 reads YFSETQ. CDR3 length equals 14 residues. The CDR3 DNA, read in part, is TGCGCCAGCAGCACCACAGGGGGCGCGGGCGGC. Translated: CASSTTGGAGG. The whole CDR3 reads CASSTTGGAGGYTF. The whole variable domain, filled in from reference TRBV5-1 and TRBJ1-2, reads KAGVTQTPRYLIKTRGQQVTLSCSPISGHRSVSWYQQTPGQGLQFLFEYFSETQRNKGNFPGRFSGRQFSNSRSEMNVSTLELGDSALYLCASSTTGGAGGYTFGSGTRLTVV.

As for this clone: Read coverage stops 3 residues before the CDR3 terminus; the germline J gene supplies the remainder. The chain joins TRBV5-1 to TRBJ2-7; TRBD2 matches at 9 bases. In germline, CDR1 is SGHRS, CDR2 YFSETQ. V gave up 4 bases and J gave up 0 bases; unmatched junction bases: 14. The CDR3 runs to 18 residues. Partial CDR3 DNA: TGCGCCAGCAGCCCGCGGGGGGGGGCCTTCTCACACTCCTACGAG. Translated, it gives CASSPRGGAFSHSYE. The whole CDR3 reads CASSPRGGAFSHSYEQYF.